A selection of T cell receptor beta chains follows, all from one sample in a study of T cell repertoires in cytomegalovirus infection. Antigens for these TCRs are unknown. MiXCR, applied by TCRdb to the reads, yields one record per CDR3 protein. The data show fewer than 85,000 distinct CDR3 sequences, under 55% seen once. The specimen comprised CD8+ T cells from cultured PBMCs, sampled from culture after CMV antigen stimulation. The receptors derive from a human donor in good health (CMV status not recorded). Some clones in this sample may be carry-over from other donors' samples. Each CDR3 is given with its conserved first and last residue. D genes are given only for firm matches. Not every row has a clone size; where given, it reads once, few, many or a size class.

TRBV7-9	.	TRBJ2-5	.	TGTGCCAGCAGCTTTTGGGATGGGGCAGGCCAAGAGACCCAGTACTTC	CASSFWDGAGQETQYF
TRBV9	TRBD2	TRBJ2-1	.	TGTGCCAGCAGCGCCCTCCACCCCACTAGCGGGAGGGGGTCCTACAATGAGCAGTTCTTC	CASSALHPTSGRGSYNEQFF
TRBV14	.	TRBJ2-1	many	TGTGCCAGCAGCCAACTAGCTTACTCCTACAATGAGCAGTTCTTC	CASSQLAYSYNEQFF
TRBV6-2/TRBV6-3	TRBD2	TRBJ2-1	.	TGTGCCAGCAGTACCCAAATGAGCGGGGATGAGCAGTTCTTC	CASSTQMSGDEQFF
TRBV27	TRBD1	TRBJ2-1	once	TGTGCCAGCAGTAATCCCGGGACAGGGAATGAGCAGTTCTTC	CASSNPGTGNEQFF
TRBV15	.	TRBJ2-7	.	TGTGCCACCAGCCACAGTATTCCCTACGGGGAGCAGTACTTC	CATSHSIPYGEQYF
TRBV27	.	TRBJ1-1	.	TGTGCCAGCAGTTTCGCTTGGGGAAGCATCGAAGCTTTCTTT	CASSFAWGSIEAFF
TRBV7-3	TRBD2	TRBJ2-1	.	TGTGCCAGCAGCTTATCGGGACTAGCCCTCCACAATGAGCAGTTCTTC	CASSLSGLALHNEQFF
TRBV7-2	.	TRBJ1-1	.	TGTGCCAGCAGCTTAGTAGTGGGTTACGTGAACACTGAAGCTTTCTTT	CASSLVVGYVNTEAFF
TRBV7-2	.	TRBJ2-3	few	TGTGCCAGCAGCTTAATCCCCACAGATACGCAGTATTTT	CASSLIPTDTQYF
TRBV19	TRBD1	TRBJ2-7	.	TGTGCCAGTAGTCCCCTCGACAGGGGATCCTACGAGCAGTACTTC	CASSPLDRGSYEQYF
TRBV25-1	TRBD1	TRBJ1-5	.	TGTGCCAGCAGTGAATGGACAGGGAATCAGCCCCAGCATTTT	CASSEWTGNQPQHF
TRBV29-1	.	TRBJ2-3	.	TGCAGCGTTGAAAATACGCAGTATTTT	CSVENTQYF
TRBV12-3/TRBV12-4	.	TRBJ1-1	.	TGTGCCAGCAGTTTCGATCGAACACCTTACACTGAAGCTTTCTTT	CASSFDRTPYTEAFF
TRBV7-8	.	TRBJ2-1	many	TGTGCCAGCAGCTCCCGGACCACTTACAATGAGCAGTTCTTC	CASSSRTTYNEQFF
TRBV27	.	TRBJ1-6	.	TGTGCCAGCAGTTTCGACCGGAGCTCCAATAATTCACCCCTCCACTTT	CASSFDRSSNNSPLHF
TRBV7-6	.	TRBJ1-2	.	TGTGCCAGCAGCTTAGGGACAGACGGCTACACCTTC	CASSLGTDGYTF
TRBV4-1	.	TRBJ2-2	.	TGCGCCAGCAGCCAAGGAGTGGTAGCGAACACCGGGGAGCTGTTTTTT	CASSQGVVANTGELFF
TRBV7-8	.	TRBJ2-5	.	TGTGCCAGCAGCTTTTCCCCCGGGCCACGGGAGACCCAGTACTTC	CASSFSPGPRETQYF
TRBV25-1	.	TRBJ1-2	.	TGTGCCAGCAGTATCGGTACTGGCTACACCTTC	CASSIGTGYTF
TRBV6-6	.	TRBJ1-1	few	TGTGCCAGCAGTTACTCAGGACAACTTGAAGCTTTCTTT	CASSYSGQLEAFF
TRBV6-5	TRBD1	TRBJ2-1	few	TGTGCCAGCAAAAGGGGGCTAGGCAATGAGCAGTTCTTC	CASKRGLGNEQFF
TRBV6-5	.	TRBJ2-7	few	TGTGCCAGCAGGACCTCCGTGGGGACGAATTGGGGCGAGCAGTACTTC	CASRTSVGTNWGEQYF
TRBV4-1	.	TRBJ2-5	.	TGCGCCAGCAGCCAATCGGGCAGCAACCAAGAGACCCAGTACTTC	CASSQSGSNQETQYF
TRBV4-1	TRBD1	TRBJ1-1	.	TGCGCCAGCAGCCAAGGAGCGGGACAGGGTTTCTCTGAAGCTTTCTTT	CASSQGAGQGFSEAFF
TRBV7-9	.	TRBJ1-2	few	TGTGCCAGCAGCTTTGTAGGGACTGCCTATGGCTACACCTTC	CASSFVGTAYGYTF
TRBV12-3/TRBV12-4	.	TRBJ2-2	once	TGTGCCAGCACCGATTCCCGGGCCAACACCGGGGAGCTGTTTTTT	CASTDSRANTGELFF
TRBV11-2	TRBD2	TRBJ2-7	.	TGTGCCAGCAGCTCTAGCGGGGGGCTCGCGTACGAGCAGTACTTC	CASSSSGGLAYEQYF
TRBV28	.	TRBJ2-1	.	TGTGCCAGCAGTCATCAGGGAAGTCGTTCCTACAATGAGCAGTTCTTC	CASSHQGSRSYNEQFF
TRBV28	.	TRBJ2-1	.	TGTGCCAGCAGTTTAGTGGGAAGCTCCTACAATGAGCAGTTCTTC	CASSLVGSSYNEQFF